Listed here are 10 T cell receptor beta chains from one sample, sequenced in a study of low-dose radiotherapy and immunotherapy resistance in tumors. Alpha and beta chains were covered, as first-strand cDNA relied on TRAV- and TRBV-specific primers. TCRs were put through approximately 21 PCR cycles of amplification with Phusion. A constant-region primer and the V-primer adapter served as the primer pair. MiXCR, run by TCRdb on the reads, gives a single entry per CDR3 protein. The table shows about 5,600 distinct CDR3 sequences, with around 84% occurring only once. The receptors were sampled from a human donor with advanced metastatic prostate, ovarian, gallbladder or colorectal cancer (not recorded which). This table probably holds off-target reads from a library built for another chain.

V is TRBV6-2 or TRBV6-3 and J is TRBJ2-1; 10 positions match TRBD2. Germline lookup yields CDR1 MNHEY and CDR2 SVGEGT. This CDR3 is built from 14 residues. Losses at the gene ends were 7 bases for V and 7 bases for J; bases not matched to a gene: 7. DNA for the CDR3: TGTGCCAGCAAAAGGGTTAGCGGGAGGAATGAGCAGTTCTTC. This sequence encodes CASKRVSGRNEQFF.

This clonotype was seen more than once but under ten times. The chain has TRBV15 and TRBJ2-1; D perhaps matches TRBD2 (6 bases). Trimming shortened V by 0 bases and J by 1 base, and 13 bases separated the two germline ends. Germline V gene lookup returns CDR1 LNHNV and CDR2 YYDKDF (reference sequence). The CDR3 length is 17 residues. The CDR3 here is CATSRDRGGTSYNEQFF. Here the CDR3 DNA reads TGTGCCACCAGCAGAGATCGGGGAGGCACATCCTACAATGAGCAGTTCTTC.

This chain joins TRBV6-1 and TRBJ2-1; 15 positions agree with TRBD2. Per the germline V gene, CDR1 is MNHNS and CDR2 is SASEGT. The CDR3 is made up of 20 amino acids. With 2 bases clipped from V and 4 bases from J, the junction kept 12 bases outside the gene matches. The CDR3 spells CASSEPPGLAGGFYYNEQFF. The CDR3 nucleotides read TGTGCCAGCAGTGAACCCCCGGGACTAGCGGGAGGTTTCTATTACAATGAGCAGTTCTTC.

The CDR3 bases are TGTGCCAGCACCGGGATTAACACCGGGGAGCTGTTTTTT. It is translated as CASTGINTGELFF. The chain has TRBV27 and TRBJ2-2, with D possibly matching TRBD2 (5 bases). Per the germline V gene, CDR1 is MNHEY and CDR2 is SMNVEV (reference sequence). V was clipped by 7 bases and J by 2 bases, with 8 bases between them. CDR3 size: 13 residues.

The V call is TRBV20-1, the J call TRBJ1-5; 7 nucleotides agree with TRBD1. The V segment lost 5 bases and the J segment 2 bases; nucleotides outside the gene matches: 6. The CDR3 length is 14 residues. From germline, CDR1 is DFQATT and CDR2 SNEGSKA (reference sequence). This chain's CDR3 is CSARDSEGNQPQHF. In DNA form, the CDR3 reads TGCAGTGCTCGGGACAGTGAGGGCAATCAGCCCCAGCATTTT.

The chain combines TRBV5-4 with TRBJ2-7; 7 bases fit TRBD1. Germline CDR1 SGHNT, CDR2 YYREEE (reference sequence). The length of the CDR3 is 14 residues. Trimming took 5 bases from V and 3 from J; bases not matched to a gene: 8. Here the CDR3 DNA reads TGTGCCAGCAGTCCCAGACAGGGCCTCTACGAGCAGTACTTC. Translation: CASSPRQGLYEQYF.

The chain employs TRBV20-1 and TRBJ2-7; 9 bases match TRBD1. With 5 bases clipped from V and 2 bases from J, the junction kept 7 bases outside the gene matches. The V gene's germline CDR1 is DFQATT and CDR2 SNEGSKA (reference sequence). The CDR3 spans 14 residues. The CDR3 DNA is TGCAGTGCTTTATCGGGACAGGGTACCTACGAGCAGTACTTC. It is translated as CSALSGQGTYEQYF.

The gene calls are TRBV7-2 and TRBJ1-1, with TRBD1 matching over 7 bases. Germline CDR1 and CDR2: SGHTA and FQGNSA. V was pared by 4 bases and J by 2 bases, with 7 bases of the junction left unmatched. The CDR3 is made up of 15 amino acids. The CDR3 coding sequence is TGTGCCAGCAGCTCTCGACAGGGCATCAACACTGAAGCTTTCTTT. Amino acid sequence: CASSSRQGINTEAFF. Filled out from reference TRBV7-2 and TRBJ1-1, the complete variable domain reads GAGVSQSPSNKVTEKGKDVELRCDPISGHTALYWYRQSLGQGLEFLIYFQGNSAPDKSGLPSDRFSAERTGGSVSTLTIQRTQQEDSAVYLCASSSRQGINTEAFFGQGTRLTVV.

V gene TRBV28 combines with J gene TRBJ1-2; D remains unclear. Trimming shortened V by 6 bases and J by 4 bases, and 12 bases separated the two germline ends. The CDR3 is made up of 13 amino acids. Germline V gene data show CDR1 as MDHEN and CDR2 as SYDVKM. Here the CDR3 reads CASSPDGGYGYTF. In nucleotides, the CDR3 is TGTGCCAGCAGCCCCGACGGTGGCTATGGCTACACCTTC.

This chain links TRBV6-6 with TRBJ2-5, with 9 bases aligning to TRBD2. V trimming: 8 bases; J trimming: 3 bases; junction bases outside the gene matches: 7. The CDR3 consists of 14 residues. CDR1 is MNHNY, CDR2 SVGAGI, per germline (reference sequence). CDR3: CASCLAGDKETQYF. DNA of the CDR3: TGTGCCAGCTGCTTAGCGGGAGACAAAGAGACCCAGTACTTC.